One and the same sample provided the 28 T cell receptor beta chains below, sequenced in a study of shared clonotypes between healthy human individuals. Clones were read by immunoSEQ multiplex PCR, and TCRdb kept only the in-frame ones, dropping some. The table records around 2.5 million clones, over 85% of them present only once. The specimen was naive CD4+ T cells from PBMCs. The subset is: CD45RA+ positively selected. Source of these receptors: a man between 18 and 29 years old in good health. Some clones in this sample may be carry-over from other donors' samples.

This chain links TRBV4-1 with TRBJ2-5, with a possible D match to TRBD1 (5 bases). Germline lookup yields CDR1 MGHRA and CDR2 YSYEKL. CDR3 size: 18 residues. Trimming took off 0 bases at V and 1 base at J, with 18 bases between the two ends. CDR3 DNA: TGCGCCAGCAGCCAAGATGCGGCAGGGTTTTCGGGCCAAGAGACCCAGTACTTC. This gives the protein CASSQDAAGFSGQETQYF.

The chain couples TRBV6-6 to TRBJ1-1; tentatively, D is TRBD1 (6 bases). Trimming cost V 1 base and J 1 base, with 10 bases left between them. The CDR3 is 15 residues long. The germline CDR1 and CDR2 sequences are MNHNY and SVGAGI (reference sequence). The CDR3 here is CASSYFRRGNTEAFF. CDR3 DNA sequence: TGTGCCAGCAGTTACTTTCGCAGGGGGAACACTGAAGCTTTCTTT.

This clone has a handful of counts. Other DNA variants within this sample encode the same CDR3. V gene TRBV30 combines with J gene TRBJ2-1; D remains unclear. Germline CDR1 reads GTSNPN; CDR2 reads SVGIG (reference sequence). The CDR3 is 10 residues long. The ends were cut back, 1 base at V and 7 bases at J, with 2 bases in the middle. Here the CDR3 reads CAWSENEQFF. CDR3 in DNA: TGTGCCTGGAGTGAGAATGAGCAGTTCTTC.

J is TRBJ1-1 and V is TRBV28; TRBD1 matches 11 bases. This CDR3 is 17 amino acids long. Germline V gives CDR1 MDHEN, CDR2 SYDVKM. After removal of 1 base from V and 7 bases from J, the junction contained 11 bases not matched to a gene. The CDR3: CASSLLTGTGGQGEAFF. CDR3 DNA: TGTGCCAGCAGTTTATTAACCGGGACAGGGGGGCAGGGTGAAGCTTTCTTT.

CDR3 nucleotide sequence: TGTGCCAGCAGCTTACTCGGACAGGACGGCAATCAGCCCCAGCATTTT. This gives the protein CASSLLGQDGNQPQHF. This chain connects TRBV7-2 to TRBJ1-5; 7 bases map to TRBD1. The germline CDR1 and CDR2 sequences are SGHTA and FQGNSA. The CDR3 has 16 residues. V shed 2 bases and J 2 bases; nucleotides not matched to a gene: 6.

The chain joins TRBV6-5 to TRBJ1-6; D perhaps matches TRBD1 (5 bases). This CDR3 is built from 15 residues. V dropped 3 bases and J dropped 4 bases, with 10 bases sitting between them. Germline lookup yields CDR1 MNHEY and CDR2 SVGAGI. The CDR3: CASSYGAKYNSPLHF. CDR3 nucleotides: TGTGCCAGCAGTTATGGGGCTAAGTATAATTCACCCCTCCACTTT.

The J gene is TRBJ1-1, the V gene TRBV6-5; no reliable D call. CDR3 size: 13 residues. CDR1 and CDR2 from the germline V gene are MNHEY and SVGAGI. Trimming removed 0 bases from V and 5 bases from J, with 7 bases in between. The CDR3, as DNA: TGTGCCAGCAGTTACTCGTTTGGTACTGAAGCTTTCTTT. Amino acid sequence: CASSYSFGTEAFF.

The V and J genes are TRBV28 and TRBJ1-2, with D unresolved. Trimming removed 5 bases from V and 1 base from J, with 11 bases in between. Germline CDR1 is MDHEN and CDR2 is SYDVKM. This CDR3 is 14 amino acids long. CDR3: CASSQGSGNYGYTF. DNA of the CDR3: TGTGCCAGCAGTCAAGGATCCGGTAACTATGGCTACACCTTC.

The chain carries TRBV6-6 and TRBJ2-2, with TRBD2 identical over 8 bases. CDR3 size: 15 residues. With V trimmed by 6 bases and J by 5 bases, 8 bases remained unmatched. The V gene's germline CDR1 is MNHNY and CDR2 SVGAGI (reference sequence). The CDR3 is CASRLSGGRTGELFF. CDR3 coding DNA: TGTGCCAGCAGACTCAGCGGGGGTAGGACCGGGGAGCTGTTTTTT.

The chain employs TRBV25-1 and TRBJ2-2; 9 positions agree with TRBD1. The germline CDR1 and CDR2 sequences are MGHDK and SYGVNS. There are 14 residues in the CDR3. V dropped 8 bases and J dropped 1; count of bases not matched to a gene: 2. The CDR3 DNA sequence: TGTGCCAGCGGGGACAGGGTGAACACCGGGGAGCTGTTTTTT. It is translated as CASGDRVNTGELFF.

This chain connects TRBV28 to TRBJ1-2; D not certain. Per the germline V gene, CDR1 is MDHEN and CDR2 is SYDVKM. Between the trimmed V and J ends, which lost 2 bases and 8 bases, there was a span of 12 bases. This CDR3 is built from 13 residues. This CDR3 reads CASSLLRGKGYTF. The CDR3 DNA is TGTGCCAGCAGTTTACTGCGGGGAAAGGGCTACACCTTC.

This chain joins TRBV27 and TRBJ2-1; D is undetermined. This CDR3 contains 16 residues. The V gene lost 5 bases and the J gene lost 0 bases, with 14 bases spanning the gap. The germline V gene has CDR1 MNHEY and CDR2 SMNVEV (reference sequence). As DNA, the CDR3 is TGTGCCAGCAGTCCCACCGGGTTCGGCTCCTACAATGAGCAGTTCTTC. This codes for CASSPTGFGSYNEQFF.

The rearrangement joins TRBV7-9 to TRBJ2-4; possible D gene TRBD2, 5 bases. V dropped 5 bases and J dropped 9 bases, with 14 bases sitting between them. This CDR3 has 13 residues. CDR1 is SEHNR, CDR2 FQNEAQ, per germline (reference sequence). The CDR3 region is CASSLPGWGIQYF. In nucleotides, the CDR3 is TGTGCCAGCAGCCTGCCGGGATGGGGCATTCAGTACTTC.

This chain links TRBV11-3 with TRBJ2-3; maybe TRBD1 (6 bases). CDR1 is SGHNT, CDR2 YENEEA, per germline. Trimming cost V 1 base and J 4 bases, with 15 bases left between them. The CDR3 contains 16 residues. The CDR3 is CASSLGTAAGADTQYF. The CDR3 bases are TGTGCCAGCAGCTTAGGGACAGCTGCTGGGGCAGATACGCAGTATTTT.

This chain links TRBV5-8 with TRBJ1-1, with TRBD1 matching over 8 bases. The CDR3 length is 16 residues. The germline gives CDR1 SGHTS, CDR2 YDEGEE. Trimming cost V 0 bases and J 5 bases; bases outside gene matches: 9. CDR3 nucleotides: TGTGCCAGCAGCTTGGTCAGGGGGCCGAGGAAGACTGAAGCTTTCTTT. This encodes CASSLVRGPRKTEAFF. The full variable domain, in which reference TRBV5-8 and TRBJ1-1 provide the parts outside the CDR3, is EAGVTQSPTHLIKTRGQQATLRCSPISGHTSVYWYQQALGLGLQFLLWYDEGEERNRGNFPPRFSGRQFPNYSSELNVNALELEDSALYLCASSLVRGPRKTEAFFGQGTRLTVV.

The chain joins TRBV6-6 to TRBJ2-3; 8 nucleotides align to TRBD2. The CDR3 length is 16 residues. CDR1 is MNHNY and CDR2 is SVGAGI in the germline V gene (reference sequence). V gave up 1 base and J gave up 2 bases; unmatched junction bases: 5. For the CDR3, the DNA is TGTGCCAGCAGTTACTTGTTAGCGGGGAACACAGATACGCAGTATTTT. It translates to CASSYLLAGNTDTQYF.

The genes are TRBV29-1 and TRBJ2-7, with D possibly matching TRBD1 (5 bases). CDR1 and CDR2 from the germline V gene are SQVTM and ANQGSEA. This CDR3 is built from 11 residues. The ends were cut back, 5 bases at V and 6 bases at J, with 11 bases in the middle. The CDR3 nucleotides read TGCAGCGTTACCAGGGCGCTCGAGCAGTACTTC. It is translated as CSVTRALEQYF.

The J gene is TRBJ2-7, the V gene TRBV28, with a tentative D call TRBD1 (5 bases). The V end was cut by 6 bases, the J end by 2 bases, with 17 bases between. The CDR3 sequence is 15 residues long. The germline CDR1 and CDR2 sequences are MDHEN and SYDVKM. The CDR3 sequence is CASSSFGRVAYEQYF. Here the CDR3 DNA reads TGTGCCAGCAGCTCCTTCGGCAGGGTGGCCTACGAGCAGTACTTC.

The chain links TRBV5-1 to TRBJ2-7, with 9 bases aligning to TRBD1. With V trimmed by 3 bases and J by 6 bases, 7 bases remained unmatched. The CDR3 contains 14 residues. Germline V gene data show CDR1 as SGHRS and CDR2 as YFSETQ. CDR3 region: CASSSGTGLGEQYF. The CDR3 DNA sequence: TGCGCCAGCAGCTCCGGGACAGGGTTGGGCGAGCAGTACTTC.

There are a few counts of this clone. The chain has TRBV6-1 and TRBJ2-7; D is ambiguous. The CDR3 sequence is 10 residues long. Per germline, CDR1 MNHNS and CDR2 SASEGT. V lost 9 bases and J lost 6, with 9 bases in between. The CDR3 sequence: CARPFCEQYF. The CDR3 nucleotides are TGTGCCAGACCGTTTTGCGAGCAGTACTTC.

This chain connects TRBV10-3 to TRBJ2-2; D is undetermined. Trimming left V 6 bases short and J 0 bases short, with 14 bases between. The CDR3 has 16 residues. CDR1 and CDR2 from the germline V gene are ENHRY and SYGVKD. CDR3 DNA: TGTGCCATCAGAGACTCAGGAGCTCCGAACACCGGGGAGCTGTTTTTT. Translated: CAIRDSGAPNTGELFF.

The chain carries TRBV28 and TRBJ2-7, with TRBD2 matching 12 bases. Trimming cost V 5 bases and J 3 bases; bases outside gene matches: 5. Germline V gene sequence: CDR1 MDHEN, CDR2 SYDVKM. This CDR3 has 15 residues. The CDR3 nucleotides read TGTGCCAGCAGTACTAGCGGGAGGAACTTCTACGAGCAGTACTTC. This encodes CASSTSGRNFYEQYF.

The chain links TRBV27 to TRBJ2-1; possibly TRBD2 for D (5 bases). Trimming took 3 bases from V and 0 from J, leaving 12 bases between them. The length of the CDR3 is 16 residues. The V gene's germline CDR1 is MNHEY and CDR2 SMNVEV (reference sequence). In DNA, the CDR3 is TGTGCCAGCAGTTTCCAATCGACTACCTCCTACAATGAGCAGTTCTTC. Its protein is CASSFQSTTSYNEQFF.

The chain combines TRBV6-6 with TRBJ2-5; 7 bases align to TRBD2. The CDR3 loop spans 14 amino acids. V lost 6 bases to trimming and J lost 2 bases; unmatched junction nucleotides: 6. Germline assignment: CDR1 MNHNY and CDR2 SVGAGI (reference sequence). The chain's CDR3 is CASSPAGSQETQYF. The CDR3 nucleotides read TGTGCCAGCAGCCCAGCGGGATCTCAAGAGACCCAGTACTTC.

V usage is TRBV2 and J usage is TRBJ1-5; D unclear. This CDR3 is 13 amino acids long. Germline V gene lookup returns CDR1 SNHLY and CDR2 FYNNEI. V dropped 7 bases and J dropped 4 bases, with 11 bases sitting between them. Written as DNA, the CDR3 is TGTGCCAGCAAGAATGAAGCGAATCAGCCCCAGCATTTT. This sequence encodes CASKNEANQPQHF.

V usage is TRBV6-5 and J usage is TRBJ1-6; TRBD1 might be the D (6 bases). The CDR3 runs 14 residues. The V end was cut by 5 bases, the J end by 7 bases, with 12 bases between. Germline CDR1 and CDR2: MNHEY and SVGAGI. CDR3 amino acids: CASSGGGGNSPLHF. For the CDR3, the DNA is TGTGCCAGCAGTGGGGGAGGGGGGAATTCACCCCTCCACTTT.

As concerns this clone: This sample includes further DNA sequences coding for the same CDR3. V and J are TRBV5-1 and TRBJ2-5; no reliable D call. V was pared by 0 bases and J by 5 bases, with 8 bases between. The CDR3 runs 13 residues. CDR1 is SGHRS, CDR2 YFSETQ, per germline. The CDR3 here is CASSLVSRETQYF. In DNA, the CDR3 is TGCGCCAGCAGCTTGGTTTCCCGGGAGACCCAGTACTTC.

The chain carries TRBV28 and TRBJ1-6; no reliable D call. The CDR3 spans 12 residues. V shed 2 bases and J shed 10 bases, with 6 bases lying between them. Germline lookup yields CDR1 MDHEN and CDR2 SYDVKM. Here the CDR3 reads CASSLRESPLHF. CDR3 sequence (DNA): TGTGCCAGCAGTTTAAGGGAGTCACCCCTCCACTTT.